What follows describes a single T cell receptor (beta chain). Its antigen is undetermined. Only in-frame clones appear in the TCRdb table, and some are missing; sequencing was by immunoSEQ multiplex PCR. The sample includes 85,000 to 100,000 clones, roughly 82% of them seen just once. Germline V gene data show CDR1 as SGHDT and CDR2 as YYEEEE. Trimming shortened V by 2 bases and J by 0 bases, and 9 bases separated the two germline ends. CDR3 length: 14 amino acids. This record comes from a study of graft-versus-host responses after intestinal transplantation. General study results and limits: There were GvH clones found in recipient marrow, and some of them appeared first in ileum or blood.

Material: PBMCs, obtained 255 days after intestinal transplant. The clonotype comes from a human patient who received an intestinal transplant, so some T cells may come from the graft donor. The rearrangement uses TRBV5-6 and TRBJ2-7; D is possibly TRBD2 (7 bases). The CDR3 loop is CASSFGGRSYEQYF. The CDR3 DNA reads TGTGCCAGCAGCTTCGGGGGGCGCTCCTACGAGCAGTACTTC. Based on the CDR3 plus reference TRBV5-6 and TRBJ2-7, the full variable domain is DAGVTQSPTHLIKTRGQQVTLRCSPKSGHDTVSWYQQALGQGPQFIFQYYEEEERQRGNFPDRFSGHQFPNYSSELNVNALLLGDSALYLCASSFGGRSYEQYFGPGTRLTVT.